This record looks at one TCR beta chain sequence and its context. V shed 2 bases and J shed 0 bases, with 15 bases lying between them. Per germline, CDR1 MGHDK and CDR2 SYGVNS. This CDR3 has 17 residues. The data were taken from a study of T cells in Graves' hyperthyroidism and ophthalmopathy. It was RNA transcripts that yielded the amplified TCR beta CDR3 regions. TCR CDR3 regions were first amplified by RT-PCR with HTBI primers. One entry per CDR3 protein results from TCRdb running MiXCR on the multiplex PCR reads. The data show a few hundred thousand distinct CDR3 sequences, about 15% seen once. Material: blood. The sequence derives from a woman in her 30s with Graves' hyperthyroidism. The chain employs TRBV25-1 and TRBJ2-3; tentative D call: TRBD2 (5 bases). In nucleotides, the CDR3 is TGTGCCAGCAGTGAAGAATTGCGGGCAACTAGCACAGATACGCAGTATTTT. This codes for CASSEELRATSTDTQYF.